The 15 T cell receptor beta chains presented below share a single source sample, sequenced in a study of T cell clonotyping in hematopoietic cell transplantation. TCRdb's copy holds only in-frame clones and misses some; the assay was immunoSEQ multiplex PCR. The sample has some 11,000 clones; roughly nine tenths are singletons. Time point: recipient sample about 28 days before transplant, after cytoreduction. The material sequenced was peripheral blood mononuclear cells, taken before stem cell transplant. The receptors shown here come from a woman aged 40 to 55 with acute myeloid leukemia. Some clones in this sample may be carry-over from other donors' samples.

CDR3 region: CASSPPPAGVHHEQYF. Here the CDR3 DNA reads TGTGCCAGCAGCCCCCCCCCAGCGGGAGTTCACCACGAGCAGTACTTC. The chain is built from TRBV13 and TRBJ2-7; 8 nucleotides line up with TRBD2. J gave up 5 bases and V 5 bases, and 14 bases lay outside the gene matches. CDR1 PRHDT and CDR2 FYEKMQ come from the germline V gene (reference sequence). This CDR3 has 16 amino acids.

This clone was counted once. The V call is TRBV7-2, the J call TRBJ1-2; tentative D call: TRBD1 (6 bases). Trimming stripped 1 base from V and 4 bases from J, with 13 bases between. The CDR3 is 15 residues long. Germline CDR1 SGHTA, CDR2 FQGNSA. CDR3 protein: CASSLEPQGSYGYTF. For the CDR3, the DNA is TGTGCCAGCAGCTTAGAGCCTCAGGGGAGCTATGGCTACACCTTC.

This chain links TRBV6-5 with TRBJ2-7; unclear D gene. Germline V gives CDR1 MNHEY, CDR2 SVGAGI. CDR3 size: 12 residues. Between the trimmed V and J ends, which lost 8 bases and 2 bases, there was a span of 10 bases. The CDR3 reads CASSSETYEQYF. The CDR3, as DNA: TGTGCCAGCTCTTCCGAGACCTACGAGCAGTACTTC.

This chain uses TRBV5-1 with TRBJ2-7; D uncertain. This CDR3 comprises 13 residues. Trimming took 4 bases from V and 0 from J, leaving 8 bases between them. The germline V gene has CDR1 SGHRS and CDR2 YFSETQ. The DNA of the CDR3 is TGCGCCAGCAGCGCCTATAGCTCCTACGAGCAGTACTTC. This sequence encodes CASSAYSSYEQYF.

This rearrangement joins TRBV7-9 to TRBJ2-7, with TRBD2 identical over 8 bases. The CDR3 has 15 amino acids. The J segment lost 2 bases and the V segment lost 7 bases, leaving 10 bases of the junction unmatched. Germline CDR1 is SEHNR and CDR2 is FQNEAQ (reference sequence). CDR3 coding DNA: TGTGCCAGCAATCGGGGGGGGCGCGTTACCTACGAGCAGTACTTC. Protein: CASNRGGRVTYEQYF.

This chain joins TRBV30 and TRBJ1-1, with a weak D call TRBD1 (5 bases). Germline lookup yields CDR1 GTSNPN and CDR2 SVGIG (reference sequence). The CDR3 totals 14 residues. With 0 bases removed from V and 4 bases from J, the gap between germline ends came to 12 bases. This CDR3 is CAWSVAGLGTEAFF. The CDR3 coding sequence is TGTGCCTGGAGTGTAGCAGGGTTGGGCACTGAAGCTTTCTTT.

For the CDR3, the DNA is TGTGCCAGTAGTATTACTGGCACAGATACGCAGTATTTT. Translation gives CASSITGTDTQYF. The chain links TRBV19 to TRBJ2-3; no reliable D call. Trimming pared 3 bases from V and 1 base from J, leaving 5 bases between. Germline CDR1 LNHDA, CDR2 SQIVND (reference sequence). This CDR3 has 13 amino acids.

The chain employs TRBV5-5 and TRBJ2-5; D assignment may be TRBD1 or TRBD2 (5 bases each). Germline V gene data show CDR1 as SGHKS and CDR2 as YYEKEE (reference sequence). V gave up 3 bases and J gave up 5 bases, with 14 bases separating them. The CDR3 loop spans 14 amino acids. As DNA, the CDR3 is TGTGCCAGCAGCTCGGGACGGTATATGGAGACCCAGTACTTC. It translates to CASSSGRYMETQYF.

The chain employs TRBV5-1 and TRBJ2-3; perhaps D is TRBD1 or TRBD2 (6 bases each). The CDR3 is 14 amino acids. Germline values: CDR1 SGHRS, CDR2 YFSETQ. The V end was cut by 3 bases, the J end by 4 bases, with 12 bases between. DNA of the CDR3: TGCGCCAGCAGCTCCACCGGGGGCCCAGATACGCAGTATTTT. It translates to CASSSTGGPDTQYF.

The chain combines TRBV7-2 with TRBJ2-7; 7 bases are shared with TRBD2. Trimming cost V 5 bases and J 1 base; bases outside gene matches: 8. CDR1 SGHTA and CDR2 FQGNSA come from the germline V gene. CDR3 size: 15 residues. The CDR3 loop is CASSPSWRGSYEQYF. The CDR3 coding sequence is TGTGCCAGCAGCCCATCGTGGCGGGGGTCCTACGAGCAGTACTTC.

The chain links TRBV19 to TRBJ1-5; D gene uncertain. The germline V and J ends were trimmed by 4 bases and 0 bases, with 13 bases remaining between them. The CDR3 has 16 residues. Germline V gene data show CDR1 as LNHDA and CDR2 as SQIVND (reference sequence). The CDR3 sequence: CASSTSRAASNQPQHF. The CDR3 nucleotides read TGTGCCAGTAGTACCTCCCGGGCAGCTAGCAATCAGCCCCAGCATTTT.

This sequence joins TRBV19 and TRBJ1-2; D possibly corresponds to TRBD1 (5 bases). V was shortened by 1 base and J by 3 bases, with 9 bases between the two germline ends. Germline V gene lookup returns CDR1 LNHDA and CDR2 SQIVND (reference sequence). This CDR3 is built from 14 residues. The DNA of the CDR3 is TGTGCCAGTAGTATAGCGGGCAGGGACTATGGCTACACCTTC. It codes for CASSIAGRDYGYTF.

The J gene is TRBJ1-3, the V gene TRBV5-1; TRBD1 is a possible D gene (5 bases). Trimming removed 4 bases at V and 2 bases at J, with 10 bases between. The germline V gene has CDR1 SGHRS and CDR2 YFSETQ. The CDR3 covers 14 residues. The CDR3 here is CASSRDLTGNTIYF. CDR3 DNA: TGCGCCAGCAGCCGGGACCTTACTGGAAACACCATATATTTT.

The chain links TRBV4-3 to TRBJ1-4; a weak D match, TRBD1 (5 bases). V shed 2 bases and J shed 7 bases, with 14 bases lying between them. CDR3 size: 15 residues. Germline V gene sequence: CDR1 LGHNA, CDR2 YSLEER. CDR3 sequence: CASSQRGPLGEKLFF. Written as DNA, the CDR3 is TGCGCCAGCAGCCAAAGGGGTCCCTTGGGTGAAAAACTGTTTTTT.

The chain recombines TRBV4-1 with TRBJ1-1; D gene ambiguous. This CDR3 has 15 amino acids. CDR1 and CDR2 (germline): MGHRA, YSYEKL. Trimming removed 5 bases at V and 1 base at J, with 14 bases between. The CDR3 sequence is CASSSIPGKNTEAFF. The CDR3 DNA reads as TGCGCCAGCAGCTCCATCCCGGGGAAGAACACTGAAGCTTTCTTT.